This T cell receptor (beta chain) stems from a study of a mutant IDH1 vaccine in newly diagnosed glioma. The wider study: Treated patients were approximately 62% male, about 38% female, mean age 40.4 years. Scheduled at week 35, visit V12 preceded visit V13, held at week 47.

Repertoires were generated with immunoSEQ multiplex PCR, while TCRdb's copy carries only in-frame clones and drops some. The table includes around 26,000 clones, roughly 80% detected once. Described time point: week 35, safety follow-up. Vaccination comprised doses that each held 300 ug of mutant IDH1 20-mer peptide, plus topical imiquimod. A word on this clone: Its target is unknown.

The clonotype comes from a man under 40 with glioma. The source material was PBMCs, sampled from a glioma patient whose treatment included an IDH1 peptide vaccine.

CDR3 sequence (DNA): TGTGCCTGGAGTGCCCCACCCAGGCTTAGCTTGACCTACGAGCAGTACTTC. Protein product: CAWSAPPRLSLTYEQYF. The genes are TRBV30 and TRBJ2-7; no reliable D call. V lost 1 base and J 2 bases, leaving 21 bases between the germline ends. The germline gives CDR1 GTSNPN, CDR2 SVGIG (reference sequence). The CDR3 is 17 amino acids.